The 31 T cell receptor beta chains given below trace back to one sample, sequenced in a study of technical replicates of blood from a handful of donors (dated 2017 in TCRdb). The library was prepared using the immunoSEQ multiplex PCR assay. TCRdb's version of the immuneACCESS table is confined to in-frame rearrangements and falls short of the full clone set. An unresolved V gene accounts for under half of the shortfall where checked; the remainder is of unknown origin. Recorded for this sample are around 80,000 clones; 93% of them occurred a single time. In total, the top ten clones hold 0.24% of the sample. Sequenced material: T cells isolated from PBMCs. The receptors come from a human donor in good health.

The rearrangement joins TRBV6-1 to TRBJ2-7, with 8 bases identical to TRBD1. CDR3 length: 13 residues. V lost 10 bases to trimming and J lost 2 bases; unmatched junction nucleotides: 7. The germline CDR1 and CDR2 sequences are MNHNS and SASEGT. CDR3 sequence: CATKTGEAYEQYF. CDR3 coding DNA: TGTGCCACAAAGACAGGGGAAGCCTACGAGCAGTACTTC.

The chain links TRBV18 to TRBJ1-5, with D perhaps TRBD1 (5 bases). The CDR3 loop spans 13 amino acids. Trimming removed 4 bases from V and 4 bases from J, with 8 bases in between. Germline V CDR1 and CDR2: KGHSH, LQKENI. The CDR3 nucleotides read TGTGCCAGCTCACAGGGGACTAATCAGCCCCAGCATTTT. This codes for CASSQGTNQPQHF.

The chain has TRBV19 and TRBJ2-7; 8 nucleotides match TRBD2. Looked up from germline, CDR1 is LNHDA and CDR2 is SQIVND (reference sequence). CDR3 size: 16 residues. V was pared by 5 bases and J by 1 base, with 10 bases of the junction left unmatched. CDR3 loop: CASSPLGLAGSYEQYF. CDR3 coding DNA: TGTGCCAGTAGTCCCCTCGGACTAGCCGGGTCCTACGAGCAGTACTTC. Drawing the rest from reference TRBV19 and TRBJ2-7, the complete variable domain is DGGITQSPKYLFRKEGQNVTLSCEQNLNHDAMYWYRQDPGQGLRLIYYSQIVNDFQKGDIAEGYSVSREKKESFPLTVTSAQKNPTAFYLCASSPLGLAGSYEQYFGPGTRLTVT.

The CDR3 bases are TGTGCCAGCAGCTTAACAGGGACTAGCGGGGGCAATGAGCAGTTCTTC. Protein sequence: CASSLTGTSGGNEQFF. The genes are TRBV7-3 and TRBJ2-1; 14 bases line up with TRBD2. V lost 0 bases to trimming and J lost 6 bases; unmatched junction nucleotides: 1. The V gene's germline CDR1 is SGHTA and CDR2 FQGTGA. The CDR3 contains 16 residues.

The chain recombines TRBV7-9 with TRBJ1-1; 8 bases are shared with TRBD1. The CDR3 contains 16 residues. With V trimmed by 3 bases and J by 1 base, 7 bases remained unmatched. Germline lookup yields CDR1 SEHNR and CDR2 FQNEAQ (reference sequence). The CDR3 DNA is TGTGCCAGCAGCTTTTTGCCTGGACAGGGGAACACTGAAGCTTTCTTT. It specifies CASSFLPGQGNTEAFF.

In DNA form, the CDR3 reads TGTGCCAGCAGGGCCGGGACTAGCGGGGGGGCGGTTTTTAGCACAGATACGCAGTATTTT. Protein: CASRAGTSGGAVFSTDTQYF. This sequence joins TRBV2 and TRBJ2-3; TRBD2 aligns across 16 bases. Germline V lookup: CDR1 SNHLY, CDR2 FYNNEI. The CDR3 totals 20 residues. The J segment lost 0 bases and the V segment lost 6 bases, leaving 12 bases of the junction unmatched.

The chain recombines TRBV28 with TRBJ1-5, with D perhaps matching TRBD1 (6 bases). Between the trimmed V and J ends, which lost 1 base and 4 bases, there was a span of 8 bases. The CDR3 runs to 14 residues. Per germline, CDR1 MDHEN and CDR2 SYDVKM. The CDR3, as DNA: TGTGCCAGCAGTTTATTGCAGGGGAATCAGCCCCAGCATTTT. Amino acids: CASSLLQGNQPQHF.

The V call is TRBV11-3, the J call TRBJ1-1; 10 nucleotides match TRBD1. Germline CDR1 reads SGHNT; CDR2 reads YENEEA. Trimming removed 5 bases from V and 5 bases from J; junction bases left unmatched: 8. CDR3 length: 15 amino acids. The CDR3 loop reads CASSQGQGRGTEAFF. The DNA of the CDR3 is TGTGCCAGCAGCCAGGGACAGGGGCGCGGGACTGAAGCTTTCTTT. Complete variable domain (other parts from reference TRBV11-3 and TRBJ1-1): EAGVVQSPRYKIIEKKQPVAFWCNPISGHNTLYWYLQNLGQGPELLIRYENEEAVDDSQLPKDRFSAERLKGVDSTLKIQPAELGDSAVYLCASSQGQGRGTEAFFGQGTRLTVV.

The rearrangement links TRBV14 to TRBJ2-7; D may be TRBD2 (6 bases). The CDR3 runs to 14 residues. Germline V lookup: CDR1 SGHDN, CDR2 FVKESK. V was pared by 1 base and J by 6 bases, with 13 bases between. CDR3 DNA: TGTGCCAGCAGCCAAGTGGGGGGACGCAGCGAGCAGTACTTC. Protein product: CASSQVGGRSEQYF.

The gene calls are TRBV6-5 and TRBJ2-1, with D possibly matching TRBD1 (5 bases). Germline V gene lookup returns CDR1 MNHEY and CDR2 SVGAGI. The CDR3 is 13 amino acids. Between the trimmed V and J ends, which lost 5 bases and 8 bases, there was a span of 13 bases. The CDR3, as DNA: TGTGCCAGCAGTATAGACAGTTGGCATGAGCAGTTCTTC. Protein product: CASSIDSWHEQFF.

V usage is TRBV30 and J usage is TRBJ2-7; TRBD1 matches at 7 bases. This CDR3 spans 14 amino acids. The J segment lost 6 bases and the V segment lost 2 bases, leaving 10 bases of the junction unmatched. CDR1 is GTSNPN, CDR2 SVGIG, per germline (reference sequence). The CDR3 DNA reads as TGTGCCTGGAGTACAGGCAGGGGGTCGGGCGAGCAGTACTTC. Translated: CAWSTGRGSGEQYF. Looking up the rest from reference TRBV30 and TRBJ2-7 gives the full variable domain: SQTIHQWPATLVQPVGSPLSLECTVEGTSNPNLYWYRQAAGRGLQLLFYSVGIGQISSEVPQNLSASRPQDRQFILSSKKLLLSDSGFYLCAWSTGRGSGEQYFGPGTRLTVT.

The chain couples TRBV18 to TRBJ2-1; 12 positions agree with TRBD2. CDR1 and CDR2 from the germline V gene are KGHSH and LQKENI. CDR3 length equals 18 residues. The trim removed 3 bases at V and 4 bases at J, leaving 10 bases unmatched. DNA for the CDR3: TGTGCCAGCTCACCGATGTGGGCTAGCGGGAGGGTTTACAATGAGCAGTTCTTC. Translation gives CASSPMWASGRVYNEQFF.

This clone was counted a few times. The V call is TRBV5-1, the J call TRBJ2-3; 7 bases fit TRBD2. This CDR3 is 16 amino acids long. The V gene end was trimmed by 4 bases and the J gene end by 1 base; junction bases not matched to a gene: 9. Germline loops: CDR1 SGHRS, CDR2 YFSETQ. The CDR3 spells CASSPGLDGGTDTQYF. The CDR3, as DNA: TGCGCCAGCAGCCCCGGACTAGATGGCGGCACAGATACGCAGTATTTT.

The rearrangement joins TRBV6-4 to TRBJ2-1, with a tentative D call TRBD1 (6 bases). The CDR3 sequence is 16 residues long. CDR1 and CDR2 from the germline V gene are MRHNA and SNTAGT. The V end lost 0 bases, the J end lost 9 bases, and 18 bases lay between the germline ends. The CDR3 bases are TGTGCCAGCAGTGACTCGTGGGCAGGGGATCTTCGTGAGCAGTTCTTC. Encoded protein: CASSDSWAGDLREQFF.

This chain connects TRBV6-5 to TRBJ1-2; possibly TRBD1 for D (6 bases). The germline gives CDR1 MNHEY, CDR2 SVGAGI. The CDR3 consists of 14 residues. The V gene lost 0 bases and the J gene lost 4 bases, with 9 bases spanning the gap. In DNA form, the CDR3 reads TGTGCCAGCAGTTACTCCGGGACACCCTATGGCTACACCTTC. Its translation: CASSYSGTPYGYTF.

This clone was seen just once. The CDR3 DNA reads as TGCGCCAGCAGTGTTGGGGGGGGTGAAGCTTTCTTT. Its translation: CASSVGGGEAFF. This chain links TRBV10-1 with TRBJ1-1; TRBD1 might be the D (5 bases). V was pared by 4 bases and J by 7 bases, with 10 bases between. This CDR3 comprises 12 residues. The germline V gene has CDR1 WNHNN and CDR2 SYGVQD (reference sequence).

The chain couples TRBV28 to TRBJ2-5; the match to TRBD2 covers 9 bases. CDR1 MDHEN and CDR2 SYDVKM come from the germline V gene. Trimming took 2 bases from V and 5 from J; bases not matched to a gene: 3. This CDR3 comprises 14 residues. This chain's CDR3 is CASSLGTSPETQYF. The CDR3 DNA is TGTGCCAGCAGTTTAGGGACTAGCCCCGAGACCCAGTACTTC. Drawing the rest from reference TRBV28 and TRBJ2-5, the complete variable domain is DVKVTQSSRYLVKRTGEKVFLECVQDMDHENMFWYRQDPGLGLRLIYFSYDVKMKEKGDIPEGYSVSREKKERFSLILESASTNQTSMYLCASSLGTSPETQYFGPGTRLLVL.

The chain carries TRBV7-9 and TRBJ2-1; maybe TRBD1 (5 bases). CDR1 is SEHNR and CDR2 is FQNEAQ in the germline V gene (reference sequence). Trimming shortened V by 2 bases and J by 2 bases, and 7 bases separated the two germline ends. This CDR3 region has 14 residues. In DNA form, the CDR3 reads TGTGCCAGCAGCTTACAGGGAACCTACAATGAGCAGTTCTTC. Protein: CASSLQGTYNEQFF.

The genes are TRBV7-2 and TRBJ2-7; no firm D call. The CDR3 loop spans 14 amino acids. V dropped 1 base and J dropped 5 bases, with 12 bases sitting between them. Germline lookup yields CDR1 SGHTA and CDR2 FQGNSA. The CDR3 region is CASSLETDRDEQYF. Written as DNA, the CDR3 is TGTGCCAGCAGCTTAGAGACTGACCGCGACGAGCAGTACTTC.

This sequence joins TRBV29-1 and TRBJ1-2; possibly TRBD1 for D (5 bases). V was clipped by 0 bases and J by 4 bases, with 24 bases between them. The CDR3 contains 18 residues. CDR1 is SQVTM, CDR2 ANQGSEA, per germline. The CDR3 DNA sequence: TGCAGCGTTGAAGATGAAAGTTTGCTCAGGCCCGGGGGCTATGGCTACACCTTC. As protein: CSVEDESLLRPGGYGYTF. Drawing the rest from reference TRBV29-1 and TRBJ1-2, the complete variable domain is SAVISQKPSRDICQRGTSLTIQCQVDSQVTMMFWYRQQPGQSLTLIATANQGSEATYESGFVIDKFPISRPNLTFSTLTVSNMSPEDSSIYLCSVEDESLLRPGGYGYTFGSGTRLTVV.

V usage is TRBV10-3 and J usage is TRBJ2-3; a weak D match, TRBD1 (6 bases). V lost 5 bases and J 0 bases, leaving 12 bases between the germline ends. This CDR3 is built from 15 residues. Looked up from germline, CDR1 is ENHRY and CDR2 is SYGVKD. The CDR3 region is CAISPGTLSTDTQYF. The CDR3 bases are TGTGCCATCAGTCCCGGGACACTCAGCACAGATACGCAGTATTTT.

V is TRBV6-6 and J is TRBJ1-3; D is perhaps TRBD1 (5 bases). The CDR3 is 16 amino acids. Germline loops: CDR1 MNHNY, CDR2 SVGAGI (reference sequence). Trimming left V 0 bases short and J 0 bases short, with 9 bases between. CDR3 protein: CASSYSTANSGNTIYF. The CDR3 DNA sequence: TGTGCCAGCAGTTACTCGACAGCCAACTCTGGAAACACCATATATTTT.

This clone was observed once. J is TRBJ1-1 and V is TRBV27; possibly TRBD1 for D (6 bases). Germline V CDR1 and CDR2: MNHEY, SMNVEV (reference sequence). V gave up 3 bases and J gave up 5 bases, with 13 bases separating them. This CDR3 contains 14 residues. CDR3 in DNA: TGTGCCAGCAGTTTTACAGGGTCGGTGACTGAAGCTTTCTTT. This translates into CASSFTGSVTEAFF.

The V call is TRBV11-3, the J call TRBJ2-2, with D possibly matching TRBD1 (6 bases). V was clipped by 1 base and J by 7 bases, with 13 bases between them. CDR1 SGHNT and CDR2 YENEEA come from the germline V gene. The CDR3 totals 15 residues. CDR3 in DNA: TGTGCCAGCAGCTTAGCAGGGGCCGCAGGCGGGGAGCTGTTTTTT. Residues: CASSLAGAAGGELFF.

The J gene is TRBJ1-6, the V gene TRBV6-1; TRBD1 is a possible D gene (5 bases). CDR1 is MNHNS, CDR2 SASEGT, per germline. Deletions cut 1 base from V and 6 bases from J, with 10 bases between. This CDR3 region has 15 residues. CDR3 loop: CASSEDGGINSPLHF. CDR3 DNA sequence: TGTGCCAGCAGTGAAGACGGGGGGATTAATTCACCCCTCCACTTT.

The CDR3 nucleotides are TGTGCCAGCAGCTTAGGGGACAGAAACATTCAGTACTTC. This translates into CASSLGDRNIQYF. The chain is built from TRBV7-9 and TRBJ2-4; TRBD1 agrees at 7 bases. The CDR3 is 13 amino acids. Germline V gene data show CDR1 as SEHNR and CDR2 as FQNEAQ (reference sequence). V was pared by 1 base and J by 6 bases, with 0 bases of the junction left unmatched.

The CDR3 bases are TGTGCCAGCAGCTGGGGGGGGGCGGGTTCAGAGACCCAGTACTTC. Translated, it gives CASSWGGAGSETQYF. The chain has TRBV6-1 and TRBJ2-5, with a tentative D call TRBD2 (7 bases). The germline CDR1 and CDR2 sequences are MNHNS and SASEGT. Trimming cost V 6 bases and J 4 bases, with 18 bases left between them. CDR3 size: 15 residues.

CDR3 region: CASSLSLDQPQHF. The CDR3, as DNA: TGTGCCAGCAGTTTATCCCTAGATCAGCCCCAGCATTTT. The chain employs TRBV27 and TRBJ1-5, with D unresolved. V gave up 0 bases and J gave up 5 bases, with 5 bases separating them. This CDR3 spans 13 amino acids. Germline-derived CDR1 and CDR2 are MNHEY and SMNVEV (reference sequence).

The chain is built from TRBV10-1 and TRBJ1-2; TRBD1 matches 10 bases. The trim removed 9 bases at V and 3 bases at J, leaving 7 bases unmatched. The CDR3 loop spans 14 amino acids. Germline values: CDR1 WNHNN, CDR2 SYGVQD (reference sequence). CDR3 DNA sequence: TGCGCCAGTCGACCCGGGACAGGGGACTATGGCTACACCTTC. Translated: CASRPGTGDYGYTF.

This chain connects TRBV10-1 to TRBJ1-2, with 7 positions matching TRBD1. Germline loops: CDR1 WNHNN, CDR2 SYGVQD (reference sequence). This CDR3 has 13 amino acids. V lost 3 bases, J lost 8 bases, and 6 bases stayed unmatched. This CDR3 is CASSDHTGEGYTF. As DNA, the CDR3 is TGCGCCAGCAGTGATCATACAGGGGAGGGCTACACCTTC.

In its sample, this clone was seen once. The V gene is TRBV11-2, the J gene TRBJ2-6; possibly TRBD2 for D (5 bases). Germline values: CDR1 SGHAT, CDR2 FQNNGV. V lost 5 bases to trimming and J lost 2 bases, with 10 bases between them. This CDR3 contains 15 residues. CDR3 amino acids: CASSRTRAGANVLTF. CDR3 nucleotides: TGTGCCAGCAGCCGTACGAGGGCTGGGGCCAACGTCCTGACTTTC.